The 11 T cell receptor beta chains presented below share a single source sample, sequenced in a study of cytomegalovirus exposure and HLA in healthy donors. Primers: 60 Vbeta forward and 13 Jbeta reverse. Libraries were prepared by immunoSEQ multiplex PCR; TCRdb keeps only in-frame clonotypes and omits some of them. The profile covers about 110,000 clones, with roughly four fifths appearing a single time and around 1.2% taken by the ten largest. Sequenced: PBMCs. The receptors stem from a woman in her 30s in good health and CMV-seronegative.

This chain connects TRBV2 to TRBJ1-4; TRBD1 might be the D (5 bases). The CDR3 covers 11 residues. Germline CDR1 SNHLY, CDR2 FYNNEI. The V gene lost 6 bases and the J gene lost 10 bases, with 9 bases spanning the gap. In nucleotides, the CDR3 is TGTGCCAGCAGGCTGCAGGGAAAACTGTTTTTT. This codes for CASRLQGKLFF.

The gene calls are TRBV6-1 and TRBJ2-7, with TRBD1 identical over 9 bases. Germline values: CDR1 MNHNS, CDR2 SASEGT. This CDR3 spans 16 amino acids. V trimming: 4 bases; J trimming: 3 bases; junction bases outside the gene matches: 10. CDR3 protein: CASSGQTPGQGYEQYF. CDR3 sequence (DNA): TGTGCCAGCAGTGGACAGACCCCGGGACAGGGCTACGAGCAGTACTTC.

In DNA form, the CDR3 reads TGTGCCAGCAGTTTATCGAACAACCAAGAGACCCAGTACTTC. It specifies CASSLSNNQETQYF. The chain is built from TRBV27 and TRBJ2-5; D not certain. V was pared by 0 bases and J by 0 bases, with 5 bases between. The CDR3 loop spans 14 amino acids. The germline V gene encodes CDR1 MNHEY and CDR2 SMNVEV (reference sequence).

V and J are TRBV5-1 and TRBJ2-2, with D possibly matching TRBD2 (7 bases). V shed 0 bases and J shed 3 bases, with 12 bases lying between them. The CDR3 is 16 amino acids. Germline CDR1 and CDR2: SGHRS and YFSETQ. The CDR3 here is CASSLAGGADTGELFF. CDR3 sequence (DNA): TGCGCCAGCAGCTTGGCGGGGGGCGCGGACACCGGGGAGCTGTTTTTT.

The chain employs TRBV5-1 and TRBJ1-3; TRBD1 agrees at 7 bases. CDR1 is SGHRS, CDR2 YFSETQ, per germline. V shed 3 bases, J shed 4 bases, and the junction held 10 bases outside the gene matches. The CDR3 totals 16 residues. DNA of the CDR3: TGCGCCAGCAGCTCAAGACAGGGTTCGGGAGGAAACACCATATATTTT. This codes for CASSSRQGSGGNTIYF.

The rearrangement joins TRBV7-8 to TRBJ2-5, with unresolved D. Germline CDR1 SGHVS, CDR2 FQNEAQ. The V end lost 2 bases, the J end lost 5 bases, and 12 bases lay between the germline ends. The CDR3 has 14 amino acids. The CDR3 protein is CASSLRVYRETQYF. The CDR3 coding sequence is TGTGCCAGCAGCTTAAGAGTCTACCGGGAGACCCAGTACTTC.

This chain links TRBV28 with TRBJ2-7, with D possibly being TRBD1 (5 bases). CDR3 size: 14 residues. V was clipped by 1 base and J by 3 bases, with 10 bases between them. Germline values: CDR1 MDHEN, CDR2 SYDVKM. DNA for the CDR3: TGTGCCAGCAGTTTATACGGACACCTCTACGAGCAGTACTTC. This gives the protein CASSLYGHLYEQYF. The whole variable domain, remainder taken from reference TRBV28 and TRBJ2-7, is DVKVTQSSRYLVKRTGEKVFLECVQDMDHENMFWYRQDPGLGLRLIYFSYDVKMKEKGDIPEGYSVSREKKERFSLILESASTNQTSMYLCASSLYGHLYEQYFGPGTRLTVT.

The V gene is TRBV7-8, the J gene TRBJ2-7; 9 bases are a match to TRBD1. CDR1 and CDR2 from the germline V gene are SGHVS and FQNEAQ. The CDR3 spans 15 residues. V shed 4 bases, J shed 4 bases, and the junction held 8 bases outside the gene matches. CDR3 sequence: CASSYLGQGSYEQYF. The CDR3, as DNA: TGTGCCAGCAGCTACTTAGGACAGGGGTCGTACGAGCAGTACTTC.

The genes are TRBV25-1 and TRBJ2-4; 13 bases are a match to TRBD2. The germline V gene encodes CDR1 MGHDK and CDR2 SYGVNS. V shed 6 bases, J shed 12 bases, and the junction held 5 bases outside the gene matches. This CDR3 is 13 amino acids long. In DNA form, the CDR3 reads TGTGCCAGCAGAGGACTAGCGGGGGCCCGTCAGTACTTC. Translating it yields CASRGLAGARQYF.

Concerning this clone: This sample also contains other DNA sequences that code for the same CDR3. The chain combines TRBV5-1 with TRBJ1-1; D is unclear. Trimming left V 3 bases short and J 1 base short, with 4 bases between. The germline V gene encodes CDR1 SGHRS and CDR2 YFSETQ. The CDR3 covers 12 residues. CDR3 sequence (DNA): TGCGCCAGCAGCTCCGGGAACACTGAAGCTTTCTTT. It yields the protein CASSSGNTEAFF.

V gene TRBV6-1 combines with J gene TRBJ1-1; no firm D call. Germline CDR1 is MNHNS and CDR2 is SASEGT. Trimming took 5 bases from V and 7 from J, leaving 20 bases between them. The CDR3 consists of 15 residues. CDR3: CASSPYPKRRCEAFF. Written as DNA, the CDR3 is TGTGCCAGCAGTCCGTACCCAAAGCGGCGATGTGAAGCTTTCTTT.